A single sample gave rise to the 2 T cell receptor beta chains below, sequenced in a study of shared clonotypes between healthy human individuals. Produced via immunoSEQ multiplex PCR; TCRdb's table is partial and in-frame only. The data contain approximately 1,500,000 clones, approximately 96% of them singletons. The sample was naive CD4+ T cells sorted from blood. The subset denotes: CD45RA+ positively selected. These receptors all come from a man aged 25-45 years in good health.

The rearrangement links TRBV5-4 to TRBJ2-1; tentative D call: TRBD1 (6 bases). Germline values: CDR1 SGHNT, CDR2 YYREEE (reference sequence). This CDR3 spans 15 amino acids. Deletions cut 4 bases from V and 2 bases from J, with 13 bases between. CDR3 DNA sequence: TGTGCCAGCAGCCCAGGGACACACGCCTACAATGAGCAGTTCTTC. Translation gives CASSPGTHAYNEQFF.

This chain joins TRBV18 and TRBJ1-4, with 7 bases fitting TRBD1. This CDR3 has 15 amino acids. Germline-derived CDR1 and CDR2 are KGHSH and LQKENI. After removal of 5 bases from V and 7 bases from J, the junction contained 10 bases not matched to a gene. The CDR3 DNA reads TGTGCCAGCTCAACGGGGCGACAGGGAATTGAAAAACTGTTTTTT. It is translated as CASSTGRQGIEKLFF.